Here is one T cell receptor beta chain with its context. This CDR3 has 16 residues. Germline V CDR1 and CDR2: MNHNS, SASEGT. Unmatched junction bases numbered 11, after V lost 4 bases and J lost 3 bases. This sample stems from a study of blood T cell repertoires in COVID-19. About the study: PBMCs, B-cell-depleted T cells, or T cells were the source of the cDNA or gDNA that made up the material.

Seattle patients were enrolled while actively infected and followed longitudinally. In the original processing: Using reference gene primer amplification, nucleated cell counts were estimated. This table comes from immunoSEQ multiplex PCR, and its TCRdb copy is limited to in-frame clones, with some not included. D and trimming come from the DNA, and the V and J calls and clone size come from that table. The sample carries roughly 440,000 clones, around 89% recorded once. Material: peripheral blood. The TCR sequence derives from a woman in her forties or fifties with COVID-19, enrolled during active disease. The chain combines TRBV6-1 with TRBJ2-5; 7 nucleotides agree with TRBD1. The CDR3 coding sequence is TGTGCCAGCAGTGCTTCCTTGGGACAGAGTAAAGAGACCCAGTACTTC. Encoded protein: CASSASLGQSKETQYF.